The T cell receptor beta chain described here comes from a study of cytomegalovirus exposure and HLA in healthy donors. Study-wide results and caveats: In the 95 to 150 validation repertoires, about 94% of cluster scores exceeded 0, per a later analysis. The study flagged 150 to 200 TCR beta chains as cytomegalovirus-associated.

Comments on this clone: Its antigen is as yet unknown.

J lost 2 bases, V lost 4 bases, and 11 bases had no gene match. This CDR3 has 16 amino acids. The germline V gene has CDR1 SGHDT and CDR2 YYEEEE. TCRdb's copy holds only in-frame clones and misses some; the assay was immunoSEQ multiplex PCR. The table shows 150,000 to 200,000 clones, with 75% to 90% occurring only once. The source is a man between 18 and 29 years old in good health and CMV-seropositive. Material for sequencing was PBMCs. The V and J genes are TRBV5-6 and TRBJ2-7; 8 positions agree with TRBD1. The CDR3 protein is CASSRPGDRGAYEQYF. CDR3 nucleotides: TGTGCCAGCAGCCGACCCGGCGACAGGGGAGCCTACGAGCAGTACTTC.